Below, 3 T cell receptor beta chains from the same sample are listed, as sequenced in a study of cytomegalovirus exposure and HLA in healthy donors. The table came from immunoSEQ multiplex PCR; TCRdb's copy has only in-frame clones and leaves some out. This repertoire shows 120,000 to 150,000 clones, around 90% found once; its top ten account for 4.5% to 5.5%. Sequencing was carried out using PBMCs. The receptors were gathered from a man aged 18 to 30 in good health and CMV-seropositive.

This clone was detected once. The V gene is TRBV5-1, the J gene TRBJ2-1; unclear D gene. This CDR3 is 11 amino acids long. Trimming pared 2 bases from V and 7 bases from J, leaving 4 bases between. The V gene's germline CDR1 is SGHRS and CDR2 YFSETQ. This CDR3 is CASSFRNEQFF. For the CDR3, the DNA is TGCGCCAGCAGCTTCCGGAATGAGCAGTTCTTC.

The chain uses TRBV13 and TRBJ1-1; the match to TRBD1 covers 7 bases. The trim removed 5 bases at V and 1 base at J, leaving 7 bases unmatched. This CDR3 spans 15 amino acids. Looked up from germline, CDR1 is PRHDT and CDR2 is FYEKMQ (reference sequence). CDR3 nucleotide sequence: TGTGCCAGCAGCCATAGGGACAGCCAGAACACTGAAGCTTTCTTT. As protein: CASSHRDSQNTEAFF.

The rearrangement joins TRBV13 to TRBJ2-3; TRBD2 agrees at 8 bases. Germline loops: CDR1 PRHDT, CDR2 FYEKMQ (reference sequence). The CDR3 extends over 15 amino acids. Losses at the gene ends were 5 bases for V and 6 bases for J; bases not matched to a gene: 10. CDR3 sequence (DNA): TGTGCCAGCAGCCCCGGGAGGGGACGGGGGGATACGCAGTATTTT. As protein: CASSPGRGRGDTQYF.